This TCR beta chain originates from a study of molecular identifiers for immune sequencing clone quantification. TCRdb re-called the PCR reads with MiXCR, one entry per CDR3 protein. The sample yields hundreds of thousands of distinct CDR3 sequences, around 20% seen once. In this sample, this clonotype turned up many times. J was trimmed by 4 bases and V by 10 bases; bases with no gene match: 8. The CDR3 sequence is 13 residues long. Germline CDR1 KGHDR, CDR2 SFDVKD. The chain carries TRBV24-1 and TRBJ1-2, with 7 bases matching TRBD1. The receptor was isolated from a human donor in good health. Some libraries in this study had Jurkat cell RNA spiked in. The sample consisted of naive CD8+ T cells from blood, with Jurkat cell RNA spiked in. Documented subset: FACS-sorted CD8+CD4-CCR7+CD45RA+ naive T cells. The CDR3 DNA is TGTGCCACAACCGGGACAGAAGGCTATGGCTACACCTTC. Amino acid sequence: CATTGTEGYGYTF.